This TCR beta chain came from a study of regulatory T cells in long-lasting Graves disease. For the study at large: Newly diagnosed Graves' patients had under 3 months of antithyroid drugs.

Arm-PCR of CDR3 regions and iRepertoire HTBI primers were used to build TCR beta libraries. Each CDR3 protein is one row after TCRdb ran MiXCR on the multiplex PCR reads. This sample has approximately 250,000 distinct CDR3 sequences, with 15% to 20% found just once. This clonotype was seen ten or more times. Germline CDR1 reads MNHEY; CDR2 reads SVGAGI. V lost 2 bases to trimming and J lost 4 bases, with 17 bases between them. CDR3 length equals 16 residues. Described time point: newly diagnosed GD, antithyroid drugs for less than 3 months. From RNA extracted from PBMCs, the TCR library was made. Here the sequenced sample was peripheral blood mononuclear cells (PBMCs), taken at new diagnosis, from a patient treated with antithyroid drugs. The chain recombines TRBV6-5 with TRBJ1-2; D is unclear. The receptor's source is a female donor with Graves disease. This CDR3 is CASSYTPERVPYGYTF. The DNA of the CDR3 is TGTGCCAGCAGTTACACCCCAGAACGGGTCCCCTATGGCTACACCTTC.